This T cell receptor beta chain was retrieved from a study of shared clonotypes between healthy human individuals. With respect to this clone: Its target is unknown. In the same sample, other DNA sequences code for this CDR3.

Study findings and constraints: Sampling covered nothing but blood. Tissue TCR repertoires likely differ from those found in blood.

The V gene lost 4 bases and the J gene lost 2 bases, with 5 bases spanning the gap. This CDR3 has 12 residues. The germline V gene encodes CDR1 MDHEN and CDR2 SYDVKM. Some 30,000 T cell genomes (about 0.2 ug DNA) went into each sorted-subset replicate. This table comes from immunoSEQ multiplex PCR, and its TCRdb copy is limited to in-frame clones, with some not included. The table shows 2 million to 2.5 million clones, with approximately 95% occurring only once. V and J are TRBV28 and TRBJ2-5; D remains unclear. The receptor comes from a man younger than 30 in good health. Sequencing was performed on naive CD4+ T cells sorted from blood. This sample's subset: CD45RA+ positively selected. The CDR3 nucleotides are TGTGCCAGCAGTTCCGGACAAGAGACCCAGTACTTC. Protein: CASSSGQETQYF. Drawing the rest from reference TRBV28 and TRBJ2-5, the complete variable domain is DVKVTQSSRYLVKRTGEKVFLECVQDMDHENMFWYRQDPGLGLRLIYFSYDVKMKEKGDIPEGYSVSREKKERFSLILESASTNQTSMYLCASSSGQETQYFGPGTRLLVL.